A single sample gave rise to the 21 T cell receptor beta chains below, sequenced in a study of blood T cell repertoires in COVID-19 (dated by TCRdb to between 2020 and 2021). The library was prepared using the immunoSEQ multiplex PCR assay. Sourced from immuneACCESS, this table was stored by TCRdb with only in-frame sequences that have V and J called. A share of the clones is absent; for the studies checked, an unresolved V gene accounts for under half, and the remainder has no known explanation. The sample yields 140,000 to 150,000 clones; 88% were counted once. The top ten clonotypes cover roughly 2.1% of the sample. Sequenced: peripheral blood. The receptors derive from a human donor in a cohort sampled during active COVID-19.

The chain links TRBV9 to TRBJ2-1, with 16 bases aligning to TRBD2. The ends lost 2 bases at V and 9 bases at J; junction bases unmatched: 5. The germline CDR1 and CDR2 sequences are SGDLS and YYNGEE. The CDR3 length is 16 residues. CDR3 in DNA: TGTGCCAGCAGCGTCGGGACTAGCGGGAGGGCGGGTGAGCAGTTCTTC. This translates into CASSVGTSGRAGEQFF.

V usage is TRBV7-2 and J usage is TRBJ2-1; 10 positions agree with TRBD1. CDR1 and CDR2 from the germline V gene are SGHTA and FQGNSA. The CDR3 contains 15 residues. V lost 4 bases, J lost 7 bases, and 7 bases stayed unmatched. In nucleotides, the CDR3 is TGTGCCAGCAGCTGGGGACAGGGGAACATGAATGAGCAGTTCTTC. It specifies CASSWGQGNMNEQFF. The full variable domain, completed using reference TRBV7-2 and TRBJ2-1, is GAGVSQSPSNKVTEKGKDVELRCDPISGHTALYWYRQSLGQGLEFLIYFQGNSAPDKSGLPSDRFSAERTGGSVSTLTIQRTQQEDSAVYLCASSWGQGNMNEQFFGPGTRLTVL.

The genes are TRBV5-1 and TRBJ2-7, with 9 bases lining up with TRBD2. Germline CDR1 and CDR2: SGHRS and YFSETQ. The CDR3 runs 14 residues. The ends lost 3 bases at V and 6 bases at J; junction bases unmatched: 7. CDR3 sequence reads: CASSSGTSIPEQYF. Here the CDR3 DNA reads TGCGCCAGCAGCTCCGGGACTAGCATTCCCGAGCAGTACTTC.

The chain combines TRBV28 with TRBJ1-2; no definite D call. The length of the CDR3 is 13 residues. The ends were cut back, 4 bases at V and 6 bases at J, with 12 bases in the middle. Germline CDR1 reads MDHEN; CDR2 reads SYDVKM. This CDR3 is CASSYTLSHGYTF. The DNA for the CDR3 is TGTGCCAGCAGTTATACCCTTAGCCATGGCTACACCTTC.

The chain uses TRBV27 and TRBJ1-4; D may be TRBD1 (5 bases). The germline gives CDR1 MNHEY, CDR2 SMNVEV (reference sequence). This CDR3 region has 18 residues. V lost 2 bases and J 0 bases, leaving 16 bases between the germline ends. The CDR3: CASSLGAGTEATNEKLFF. The DNA of the CDR3 is TGTGCCAGCAGTTTAGGGGCAGGGACTGAAGCAACTAATGAAAAACTGTTTTTT.

The chain uses TRBV5-1 and TRBJ2-5; 14 bases map to TRBD2. Trimming at V came to 3 bases and at J to 2 bases, leaving 3 bases not matched to a gene. The V gene's germline CDR1 is SGHRS and CDR2 YFSETQ. The CDR3 runs to 16 residues. CDR3 region: CASSWGTSGGQETQYF. The CDR3 coding sequence is TGCGCCAGCAGCTGGGGGACTAGCGGGGGTCAAGAGACCCAGTACTTC.

V gene TRBV9 combines with J gene TRBJ2-1, with D possibly TRBD2 on 6 matching bases. The germline V gene encodes CDR1 SGDLS and CDR2 YYNGEE. This CDR3 contains 17 residues. Trimming cost V 0 bases and J 5 bases, with 18 bases left between them. CDR3 DNA sequence: TGTGCCAGCAGCGTAGCAATGGACGGGACTCGACACAATGAGCAGTTCTTC. As protein: CASSVAMDGTRHNEQFF.

V and J are TRBV7-8 and TRBJ2-1; TRBD1 is a possible D gene (5 bases). The CDR3 extends over 15 amino acids. V lost 4 bases to trimming and J lost 3 bases, with 13 bases between them. Germline CDR1 and CDR2: SGHVS and FQNEAQ. The CDR3 sequence is CASSYRQLVYNEQFF. The CDR3 coding sequence is TGTGCCAGCAGCTACCGACAGCTCGTCTACAATGAGCAGTTCTTC.

This clone turned up a few times. The chain joins TRBV18 to TRBJ1-5; 8 bases are a match to TRBD1. Trimming removed 1 base from V and 4 bases from J; junction bases left unmatched: 3. The length of the CDR3 is 15 residues. Germline CDR1 KGHSH, CDR2 LQKENI. This CDR3 reads CASSPQTGANQPQHF. Written as DNA, the CDR3 is TGTGCCAGCTCACCACAGACAGGGGCTAATCAGCCCCAGCATTTT.

The J gene is TRBJ2-4, the V gene TRBV19; 7 bases map to TRBD1. Per germline, CDR1 LNHDA and CDR2 SQIVND (reference sequence). This CDR3 comprises 17 residues. The trim removed 1 base at V and 0 bases at J, leaving 6 bases unmatched. The CDR3 is CASSIGTGDIAKNIQYF. The CDR3, as DNA: TGTGCCAGTAGTATAGGGACAGGAGATATAGCCAAAAACATTCAGTACTTC.

V gene TRBV6-4 combines with J gene TRBJ2-3; D uncertain. The CDR3 covers 11 residues. Germline V gene lookup returns CDR1 MRHNA and CDR2 SNTAGT. V was clipped by 8 bases and J by 5 bases, with 8 bases between them. The CDR3 protein is CASYSGDTQYF. As DNA, the CDR3 is TGTGCCAGCTATAGTGGAGATACGCAGTATTTT.

The genes are TRBV7-9 and TRBJ2-3; no clear D. There are 14 residues in the CDR3. CDR1 SEHNR and CDR2 FQNEAQ come from the germline V gene (reference sequence). Trimming stripped 5 bases from V and 8 bases from J, with 17 bases between. As DNA, the CDR3 is TGTGCCAGCAGCACTACCAACTATCCGGGTACGCAGTATTTT. Translation: CASSTTNYPGTQYF.

V and J are TRBV11-2 and TRBJ2-3, with D possibly matching TRBD1 (5 bases). The germline V gene has CDR1 SGHAT and CDR2 FQNNGV. Trimming pared 4 bases from V and 1 base from J, leaving 15 bases between. This CDR3 has 16 residues. The CDR3 DNA is TGTGCCAGCAGCTCGATCCGGGCCAGGGGCACAGATACGCAGTATTTT. This translates into CASSSIRARGTDTQYF.

The J gene is TRBJ2-3, the V gene TRBV4-1; D possibly corresponds to TRBD1 (5 bases). The CDR3 spans 15 residues. V dropped 0 bases and J dropped 5 bases, with 12 bases sitting between them. From germline, CDR1 is MGHRA and CDR2 YSYEKL. The CDR3 nucleotides are TGCGCCAGCAGCCAAGACTTCGCAGGGAAAGATACGCAGTATTTT. Translation gives CASSQDFAGKDTQYF.

This clone was observed a single time. The V and J genes are TRBV27 and TRBJ2-7, with D perhaps TRBD1 (6 bases). Germline V gene sequence: CDR1 MNHEY, CDR2 SMNVEV (reference sequence). V lost 4 bases, J lost 2 bases, and 9 bases lay in between. The CDR3 is 13 amino acids. CDR3 sequence: CASSWGPAYEQYF. In nucleotides, the CDR3 is TGTGCCAGCAGTTGGGGGCCCGCCTACGAGCAGTACTTC.

This chain joins TRBV4-1 and TRBJ2-7; 9 nucleotides line up with TRBD1. Germline CDR1 reads MGHRA; CDR2 reads YSYEKL. Trimming took 4 bases from V and 7 from J; bases not matched to a gene: 5. This CDR3 is 13 amino acids long. CDR3 sequence reads: CASSRGTGWEQYF. In nucleotides, the CDR3 is TGCGCCAGCAGCCGCGGGACAGGGTGGGAGCAGTACTTC.

The rearrangement links TRBV6-2 or TRBV6-3 to TRBJ2-3; 7 positions agree with TRBD1. Losses at the gene ends were 6 bases for V and 1 base for J; bases not matched to a gene: 1. The CDR3 has 13 amino acids. CDR1 MNHEY and CDR2 SVGEGT come from the germline V gene. CDR3: CASSGQGTDTQYF. The DNA of the CDR3 is TGTGCCAGCAGCGGACAGGGCACAGATACGCAGTATTTT.

The V gene is TRBV11-2, the J gene TRBJ2-4; the D gene is possibly TRBD1 (5 bases). The CDR3 totals 17 residues. The ends were cut back, 5 bases at V and 5 bases at J, with 22 bases in the middle. Germline CDR1 reads SGHAT; CDR2 reads FQNNGV. CDR3 sequence: CASSLAGQPIGENIQYF. CDR3 nucleotide sequence: TGTGCCAGCAGCCTCGCAGGACAACCAATAGGGGAAAACATTCAGTACTTC.

The chain carries TRBV23-1 and TRBJ2-3; 11 bases are shared with TRBD2. TRBV23-1 is an open reading frame, and its role is uncertain. J gave up 2 bases and V 3 bases, and 4 bases lay outside the gene matches. The CDR3 loop spans 16 amino acids. This CDR3 is CASSHLAGGLTDTQYF. CDR3 coding DNA: TGCGCCAGCAGTCACCTAGCGGGAGGCCTCACAGATACGCAGTATTTT.

CDR3 protein: CASSRTGGRDEQYF. The CDR3 coding sequence is TGTGCCAGCAGTAGAACAGGGGGCAGGGACGAGCAGTACTTC. J is TRBJ2-7 and V is TRBV27; 9 bases fit TRBD1. Trimming took 5 bases from V and 5 from J; bases not matched to a gene: 7. CDR1 is MNHEY, CDR2 SMNVEV, per germline (reference sequence). CDR3 size: 14 residues.

V usage is TRBV28 and J usage is TRBJ1-1; a weak D match, TRBD1 (6 bases). This CDR3 has 14 residues. Germline V gene data show CDR1 as MDHEN and CDR2 as SYDVKM. Trimming took 7 bases from V and 3 from J, leaving 15 bases between them. The CDR3 coding sequence is TGTGCCAGCACCGATCGGGACACCTACACTGAAGCTTTCTTT. It yields the protein CASTDRDTYTEAFF.